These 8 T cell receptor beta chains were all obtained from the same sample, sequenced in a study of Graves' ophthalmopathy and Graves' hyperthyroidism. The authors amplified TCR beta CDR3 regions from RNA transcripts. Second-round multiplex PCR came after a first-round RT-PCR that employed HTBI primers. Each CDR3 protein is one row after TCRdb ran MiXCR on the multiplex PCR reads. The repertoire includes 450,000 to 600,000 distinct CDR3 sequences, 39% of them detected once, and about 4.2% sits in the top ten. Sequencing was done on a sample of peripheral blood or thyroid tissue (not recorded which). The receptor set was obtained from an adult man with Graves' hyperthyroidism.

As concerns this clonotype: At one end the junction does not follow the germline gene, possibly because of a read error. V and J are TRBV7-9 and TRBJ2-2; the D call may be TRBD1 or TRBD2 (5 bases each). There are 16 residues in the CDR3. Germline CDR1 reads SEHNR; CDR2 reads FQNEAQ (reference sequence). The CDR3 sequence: CANSSAAGQNTGELFF. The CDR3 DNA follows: TGTGCCAACAGCTCAGCGGCAGGGCAAAACACCGGGGAGCTGTTTTTT. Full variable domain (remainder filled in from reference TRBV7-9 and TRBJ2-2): DTGVSQNPRHKITKRGQNVTFRCDPISEHNRLYWYRQTLGQGPEFLTYFQNEAQLEKSRLLSDRFSAERPKGSFSTLEIQRTEQGDSAMYLCANSSAAGQNTGELFFGEGSRLTVL.

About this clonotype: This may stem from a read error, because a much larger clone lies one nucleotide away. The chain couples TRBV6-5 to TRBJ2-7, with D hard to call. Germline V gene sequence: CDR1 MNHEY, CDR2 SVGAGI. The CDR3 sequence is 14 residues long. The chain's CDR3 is CASGYLTRTYEQYF. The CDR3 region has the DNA TGTGCCAGCGGTTACCTCACCCGAACTTACGAGCAGTACTTC.

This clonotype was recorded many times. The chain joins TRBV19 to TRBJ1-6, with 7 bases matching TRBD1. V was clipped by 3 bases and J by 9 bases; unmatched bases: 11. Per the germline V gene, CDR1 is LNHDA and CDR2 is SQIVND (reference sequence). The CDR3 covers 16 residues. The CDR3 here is CASSIRTGGSGSPLHF. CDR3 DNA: TGTGCCAGTAGTATCCGGACAGGAGGGAGCGGTTCACCCCTCCACTTT.

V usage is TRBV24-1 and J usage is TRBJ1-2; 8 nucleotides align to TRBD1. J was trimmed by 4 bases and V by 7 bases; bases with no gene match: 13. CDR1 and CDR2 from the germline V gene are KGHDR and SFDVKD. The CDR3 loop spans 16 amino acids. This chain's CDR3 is CATSRNPGQDAYGYTF. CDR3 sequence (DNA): TGTGCCACCAGCAGAAACCCGGGACAGGATGCCTATGGCTACACCTTC.

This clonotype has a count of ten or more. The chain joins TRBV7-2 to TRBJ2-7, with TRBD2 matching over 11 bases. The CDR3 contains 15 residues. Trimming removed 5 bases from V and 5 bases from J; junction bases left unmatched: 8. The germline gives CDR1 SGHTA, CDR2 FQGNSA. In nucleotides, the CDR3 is TGTGCCAGCAGCACCTTAGCGGGAGGGTTCGACGAGCAGTACTTC. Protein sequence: CASSTLAGGFDEQYF.

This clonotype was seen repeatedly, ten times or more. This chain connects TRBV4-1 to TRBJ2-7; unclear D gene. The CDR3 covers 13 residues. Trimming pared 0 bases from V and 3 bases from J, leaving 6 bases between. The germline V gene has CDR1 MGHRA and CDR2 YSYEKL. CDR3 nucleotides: TGCGCCAGCAGCCAAGAGAAGTTCTACGAGCAGTACTTC. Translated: CASSQEKFYEQYF.

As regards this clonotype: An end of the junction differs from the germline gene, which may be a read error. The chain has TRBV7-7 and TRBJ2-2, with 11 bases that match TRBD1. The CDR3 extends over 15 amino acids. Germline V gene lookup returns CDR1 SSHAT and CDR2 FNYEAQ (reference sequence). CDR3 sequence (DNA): TGTGCTAGCAGCTTAGGACAGGGGGCCGGCGGGGAGCTGTTTTTT. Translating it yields CASSLGQGAGGELFF.

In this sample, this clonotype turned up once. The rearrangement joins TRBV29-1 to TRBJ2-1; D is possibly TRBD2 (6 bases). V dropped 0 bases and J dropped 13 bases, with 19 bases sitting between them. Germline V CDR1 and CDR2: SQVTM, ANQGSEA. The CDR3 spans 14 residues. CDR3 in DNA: TGCAGCGTTGAAGATCAACCAGCGCGGGGAGATCAGTTCTTC. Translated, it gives CSVEDQPARGDQFF.